This TCR beta chain was recovered during a study of beta chain features in type 1 diabetes. This clone was found a few times. Investigators reverse transcribed all isolated RNA, so they sequenced expressed TCRB transcripts. Profiled with immunoSEQ multiplex PCR; TCRdb holds only in-frame clones, not every one. Among 150,000 or so clones listed, 40% to 60% were seen once. The germline V gene encodes CDR1 SGHAT and CDR2 FQDESV (reference sequence). Trimming took off 4 bases at V and 5 bases at J, with 14 bases between the two ends. CDR3 length: 14 amino acids. Source material: Tregs from blood. The TCR sequence derives from a man aged 18 to 30 in good health. The chain has TRBV11-1 and TRBJ1-1; the D gene is possibly TRBD1 (6 bases). In nucleotides, the CDR3 is TGTGCCAGCAGCTCACCACCAGGGGTTACTGAAGCTTTCTTT. Translated, it gives CASSSPPGVTEAFF.